This T cell receptor beta chain was recovered during a study of blood T cell repertoires in COVID-19. About the study: The origin of the acute and convalescent COVID-19 samples was the United States, Italy and Spain. T cells, B-cell-depleted T cells, or PBMCs provided the cDNA or gDNA that served as material.

In the study's own analysis: Scientists estimated how many nucleated cells there were by amplifying reference gene primers. Only in-frame clones appear in the TCRdb table, and some are missing; sequencing was by immunoSEQ multiplex PCR. That table furnishes V, J and clone size, whereas the DNA furnished D and trimming. The sample includes 88,000 or so clones, 80% to 90% of them seen just once. The sequence was collected from a man aged 55 to 70 with acute or convalescent COVID-19. The sequencing input was peripheral blood.

The CDR3 spells CASSEMGLGQQFF. The CDR3 DNA sequence: TGTGCCAGCAGTGAAATGGGACTAGGACAGCAGTTCTTC. The chain combines TRBV2 with TRBJ2-1, with TRBD2 matching over 8 bases. The CDR3 contains 13 residues. Germline CDR1 reads SNHLY; CDR2 reads FYNNEI. After removal of 2 bases from V and 11 bases from J, the junction contained 5 bases not matched to a gene.